The 21 T cell receptor beta chains below all came from one sample that was sequenced in a study of blood T cell repertoires in COVID-19. TCRdb keeps only in-frame clones here, not all; method: immunoSEQ multiplex PCR. This repertoire shows 350,000 to 400,000 clones, about 90% found once; its top ten account for 1.9%. Input material: PBMCs or T cells enriched from blood (not recorded which). These receptors originate from a man aged 35 to 55 in a cohort exposed to, infected with or recovered from COVID-19 (not recorded which).

The gene calls are TRBV24-1 and TRBJ2-1; D perhaps matches TRBD1 (5 bases). The CDR3 is 14 residues long. V lost 4 bases, J lost 6 bases, and 12 bases lay in between. Germline V CDR1 and CDR2: KGHDR, SFDVKD. The CDR3 protein is CATSDETVPNEQFF. CDR3 bases: TGTGCCACCAGTGACGAGACAGTACCCAATGAGCAGTTCTTC.

The gene calls are TRBV18 and TRBJ2-7, with 8 bases lining up with TRBD2. The junction had 5 bases not matched to a gene; V was cut back by 2 bases and J by 2 bases. The CDR3 is 15 amino acids. The germline V gene encodes CDR1 KGHSH and CDR2 LQKENI. CDR3 in amino acids: CASSPRGLDTYEQYF. DNA of the CDR3: TGTGCCAGCTCACCAAGGGGACTAGATACCTACGAGCAGTACTTC.

This sequence joins TRBV18 and TRBJ1-1; 9 nucleotides line up with TRBD1. The V segment lost 6 bases and the J segment 1 base; nucleotides outside the gene matches: 3. The CDR3 has 14 amino acids. CDR1 is KGHSH, CDR2 LQKENI, per germline. CDR3 nucleotides: TGTGCCAGCTCTCAGGACAGGGGGAACACTGAAGCTTTCTTT. This sequence encodes CASSQDRGNTEAFF.

This clone was seen a few times. V and J are TRBV5-3 and TRBJ1-2, with D perhaps matching TRBD1 (6 bases). TRBV5-3 is an ORF; its function is uncertain. This CDR3 region has 15 residues. V gave up 4 bases and J gave up 3 bases, with 16 bases separating them. The CDR3 loop reads CARSPRSGGDYGYTF. The CDR3 DNA reads TGTGCCAGAAGCCCTAGGTCTGGGGGCGACTATGGCTACACCTTC.

The chain is built from TRBV27 and TRBJ2-3; 8 bases agree with TRBD2. Germline trimming cut 4 bases from V and 4 bases from J; bases unmatched to any gene: 7. The CDR3 spans 15 residues. Germline CDR1 is MNHEY and CDR2 is SMNVEV (reference sequence). Here the CDR3 DNA reads TGTGCCAGCAGTTCTCGCGGGAGGTTGGCAGATACGCAGTATTTT. Protein product: CASSSRGRLADTQYF.

The chain links TRBV18 to TRBJ2-7; tentatively, D is TRBD2 (6 bases). The CDR3 is made up of 13 amino acids. The germline V and J ends were trimmed by 3 bases and 6 bases, with 12 bases remaining between them. CDR1 is KGHSH and CDR2 is LQKENI in the germline V gene. CDR3 residues: CASSPRGLGEQYF. CDR3 sequence (DNA): TGTGCCAGCTCACCCCGGGGGTTGGGCGAGCAGTACTTC.

The gene calls are TRBV24-1 and TRBJ2-2; possible D gene TRBD2, 5 bases. CDR1 is KGHDR, CDR2 SFDVKD, per germline. V lost 5 bases and J 8 bases, leaving 8 bases between the germline ends. CDR3 size: 12 residues. The DNA of the CDR3 is TGTGCCACCAGTGGGGAGATTGGGGAGCTGTTTTTT. This translates into CATSGEIGELFF.

The V call is TRBV27, the J call TRBJ1-2; D gene unclear. Trimming pared 2 bases from V and 2 bases from J, leaving 12 bases between. The V gene's germline CDR1 is MNHEY and CDR2 SMNVEV (reference sequence). The CDR3 sequence is 15 residues long. The CDR3 loop reads CASSLRGRVNYGYTF. In DNA form, the CDR3 reads TGTGCCAGCAGTTTACGAGGCAGAGTGAACTATGGCTACACCTTC.

This chain connects TRBV6-5 to TRBJ2-5, with 7 nucleotides matching TRBD1. Germline CDR1 is MNHEY and CDR2 is SVGAGI. The CDR3 runs 13 residues. After removal of 6 bases from V and 0 bases from J, the junction contained 1 base not matched to a gene. The CDR3 loop reads CASRQGYQETQYF. CDR3 bases: TGTGCCAGCAGACAGGGGTACCAAGAGACCCAGTACTTC.

The chain employs TRBV11-2 and TRBJ2-1; D ambiguous. The CDR3 spans 13 residues. The V end was cut by 2 bases, the J end by 6 bases, with 8 bases between. Germline assignment: CDR1 SGHAT and CDR2 FQNNGV. The CDR3 DNA follows: TGTGCCAGCAGCTTACTTAGTGGCAATGAGCAGTTCTTC. It codes for CASSLLSGNEQFF. The whole variable domain, filled in from reference TRBV11-2 and TRBJ2-1, reads EAGVAQSPRYKIIEKRQSVAFWCNPISGHATLYWYQQILGQGPKLLIQFQNNGVVDDSQLPKDRFSAERLKGVDSTLKIQPAKLEDSAVYLCASSLLSGNEQFFGPGTRLTVL.

The chain links TRBV4-1 to TRBJ1-6, with 11 bases that match TRBD1. CDR3 length: 17 residues. The germline CDR1 and CDR2 sequences are MGHRA and YSYEKL. The junction had 10 bases not matched to a gene; V was cut back by 3 bases and J by 9 bases. The CDR3, as DNA: TGCGCCAGCAGCCAGACCTCGGGACAGGGGGTTCCTTCACCCCTCCACTTT. Residues: CASSQTSGQGVPSPLHF.

The chain employs TRBV3-1 (or the pseudogene TRBV3-2) and TRBJ1-3; the match to TRBD1 covers 10 bases. CDR3 length: 16 residues. Germline V lookup: CDR1 LGHDT, CDR2 YNNKEL (reference sequence). V dropped 2 bases and J dropped 0; count of bases not matched to a gene: 1. The CDR3 loop reads CASSQRDRGSGNTIYF. DNA of the CDR3: TGTGCCAGCAGCCAACGGGACAGGGGCTCTGGAAACACCATATATTTT.

This chain joins TRBV10-3 and TRBJ1-2; 8 bases match TRBD1. Trimming cost V 9 bases and J 7 bases; bases outside gene matches: 13. The germline V gene has CDR1 ENHRY and CDR2 SYGVKD. The CDR3 sequence is 14 residues long. In nucleotides, the CDR3 is TGTGCCATTAGGCGGACAGGGAGCTATAGTGGCTACACCTTC. Its protein product is CAIRRTGSYSGYTF.

The rearrangement joins TRBV27 to TRBJ2-2; no clear D. The CDR3 has 12 amino acids. Germline V lookup: CDR1 MNHEY, CDR2 SMNVEV (reference sequence). V was clipped by 5 bases and J by 8 bases, with 9 bases between them. CDR3 sequence: CASSPLRGELFF. The CDR3 coding sequence is TGTGCCAGCAGTCCCCTACGGGGGGAGCTGTTTTTT.

The chain carries TRBV5-1 and TRBJ1-1; 7 bases agree with TRBD1. V was pared by 4 bases and J by 3 bases, with 6 bases of the junction left unmatched. This CDR3 region has 14 residues. Germline loops: CDR1 SGHRS, CDR2 YFSETQ. As DNA, the CDR3 is TGCGCCAGCAGCATACAGGGGAGCGACACTGAAGCTTTCTTT. This sequence encodes CASSIQGSDTEAFF. Combining the CDR3 with reference TRBV5-1 and TRBJ1-1 gives the whole variable domain KAGVTQTPRYLIKTRGQQVTLSCSPISGHRSVSWYQQTPGQGLQFLFEYFSETQRNKGNFPGRFSGRQFSNSRSEMNVSTLELGDSALYLCASSIQGSDTEAFFGQGTRLTVV.

This sequence joins TRBV14 and TRBJ1-6, with TRBD1 as a possible D gene (6 bases). The length of the CDR3 is 16 residues. The V gene lost 0 bases and the J gene lost 5 bases, with 11 bases spanning the gap. Germline loops: CDR1 SGHDN, CDR2 FVKESK. CDR3 sequence: CASSQDGQGNNSPLHF. The CDR3 nucleotides are TGTGCCAGCAGCCAAGATGGGCAGGGGAATAATTCACCCCTCCACTTT.

This clone was counted once. The chain uses TRBV6-1 and TRBJ1-5; D is undetermined. Trimming stripped 4 bases from V and 5 bases from J, with 18 bases between. There are 16 residues in the CDR3. Germline V gives CDR1 MNHNS, CDR2 SASEGT. The CDR3 loop is CASSANRRGDHQPQHF. For the CDR3, the DNA is TGTGCCAGCAGTGCTAACCGTCGGGGAGACCATCAGCCCCAGCATTTT.

The CDR3 coding sequence is TGTGCCAGCAGCTGGACAGCCTATGGCTACACCTTC. It codes for CASSWTAYGYTF. V gene TRBV7-2 combines with J gene TRBJ1-2, with D perhaps matching TRBD1 (6 bases). Germline V gene sequence: CDR1 SGHTA, CDR2 FQGNSA. The germline V and J ends were trimmed by 4 bases and 4 bases, with 7 bases remaining between them. This CDR3 spans 12 amino acids.

Details on this clone: The sample carries other DNA sequences with the same CDR3. This chain connects TRBV5-1 to TRBJ2-3; the D is unclear. The CDR3 is 12 amino acids. V lost 1 base to trimming and J lost 4 bases, with 4 bases between them. The germline CDR1 and CDR2 sequences are SGHRS and YFSETQ. In DNA, the CDR3 is TGCGCCAGCAGCTTGTCGTCAGATACGCAGTATTTT. It codes for CASSLSSDTQYF.

The rearrangement uses TRBV5-1 and TRBJ1-6, with no clear D. The V gene lost 4 bases and the J gene lost 7 bases, with 12 bases spanning the gap. Per the germline V gene, CDR1 is SGHRS and CDR2 is YFSETQ. CDR3 length equals 14 residues. CDR3 sequence reads: CASSHNERNSPLHF. CDR3 DNA sequence: TGCGCCAGCAGCCACAACGAGCGGAATTCACCCCTCCACTTT.

This chain joins TRBV5-1 and TRBJ2-1; TRBD1 agrees at 10 bases. The germline V gene has CDR1 SGHRS and CDR2 YFSETQ. J was trimmed by 6 bases and V by 7 bases; bases with no gene match: 10. This CDR3 is built from 15 residues. In DNA, the CDR3 is TGCGCCAGCGCTCAACCGGGACAGGGGAGCAATGAGCAGTTCTTC. As protein: CASAQPGQGSNEQFF.